The 31 T cell receptor beta chains below all came from one sample that was sequenced in a study of T cell responses to AZD1222 COVID-19 vaccine. Sequencing was performed with immunoSEQ multiplex PCR; in TCRdb, only in-frame clones are kept and a portion is missing. The data show more than 150,000 clones, around 88% seen once. The starting material was peripheral blood, obtained on day 0 of AZD1222 vaccination. These receptors all stem from an adult in good health.

The rearrangement links TRBV28 to TRBJ1-1; 9 positions match TRBD1. The CDR3 totals 15 residues. J was trimmed by 2 bases and V by 5 bases; bases with no gene match: 6. Per germline, CDR1 MDHEN and CDR2 SYDVKM. CDR3 residues: CASSPWTGENTEAFF. The CDR3 DNA sequence: TGTGCCAGCAGTCCCTGGACAGGGGAAAACACTGAAGCTTTCTTT.

V and J are TRBV12-3 or TRBV12-4 and TRBJ2-7; weak D call: TRBD2 (5 bases). This CDR3 is 13 amino acids long. Trimming left V 3 bases short and J 1 base short, with 7 bases between. As DNA, the CDR3 is TGTGCCAGCAGTTTCGGGGAATCCTACGAGCAGTACTTC. Translated, it gives CASSFGESYEQYF.

V is TRBV5-1 and J is TRBJ1-2; tentative D call: TRBD1 (6 bases). V was clipped by 0 bases and J by 6 bases, with 12 bases between them. The CDR3 is 14 amino acids. In germline, CDR1 is SGHRS, CDR2 YFSETQ. CDR3 nucleotides: TGCGCCAGCAGCTTGGGAGGGGGTAATGATGGCTACACCTTC. Translating gives CASSLGGGNDGYTF.

The V gene is TRBV9, the J gene TRBJ2-7; D remains ambiguous. Deletions cut 0 bases from V and 3 bases from J, with 13 bases between. This CDR3 contains 15 residues. Per germline, CDR1 SGDLS and CDR2 YYNGEE. The CDR3, as DNA: TGTGCCAGCAGCGTAGATCACAAACCCGGCTACGAGCAGTACTTC. Translating it yields CASSVDHKPGYEQYF.

This chain joins TRBV6-6 and TRBJ2-7; 16 positions match TRBD2. Germline values: CDR1 MNHNY, CDR2 SVGAGI (reference sequence). Trimming cost V 5 bases and J 2 bases; bases outside gene matches: 6. The length of the CDR3 is 17 residues. The CDR3 coding sequence is TGTGCCAGCAGTCACCCAGGGACTAGCGGGAGGGCCTACGAGCAGTACTTC. As protein: CASSHPGTSGRAYEQYF.

This chain links TRBV11-2 with TRBJ2-2; weak D call: TRBD1 (6 bases). The V gene's germline CDR1 is SGHAT and CDR2 FQNNGV. The CDR3 has 15 residues. V lost 5 bases to trimming and J lost 3 bases, with 13 bases between them. The CDR3 protein is CASSRGTLYTGELFF. For the CDR3, the DNA is TGTGCCAGCAGCCGAGGGACACTTTACACCGGGGAGCTGTTTTTT.

The rearrangement links TRBV6-5 to TRBJ2-3, with 8 bases fitting TRBD2. The CDR3 contains 14 residues. Germline V gives CDR1 MNHEY, CDR2 SVGAGI. V gave up 2 bases and J gave up 6 bases; unmatched junction bases: 4. Here the CDR3 reads CASSYAGGSDTQYF. In DNA, the CDR3 is TGTGCCAGCAGTTACGCGGGGGGATCGGATACGCAGTATTTT.

This rearrangement joins TRBV6-5 to TRBJ1-1; weak D call: TRBD1 (6 bases). The length of the CDR3 is 14 residues. The V and J ends lost 5 bases and 6 bases respectively, with 16 bases between them. Germline V CDR1 and CDR2: MNHEY, SVGAGI. Written as DNA, the CDR3 is TGTGCCAGCAGTCGTACCTACAGGGAGTCTGAAGCTTTCTTT. Its protein is CASSRTYRESEAFF.

This chain uses TRBV6-5 with TRBJ1-2; no clear D gene. V lost 7 bases and J lost 8, with 14 bases in between. CDR1 MNHEY and CDR2 SVGAGI come from the germline V gene. The CDR3 totals 12 residues. CDR3 in amino acids: CASISTAGGYTF. CDR3 bases: TGTGCCAGCATTTCTACGGCGGGCGGCTACACCTTC.

V is TRBV27 and J is TRBJ2-7; tentatively, D is TRBD1 or TRBD2 (5 bases each). CDR3 length: 15 amino acids. With 3 bases removed from V and 7 bases from J, the gap between germline ends came to 19 bases. The germline V gene encodes CDR1 MNHEY and CDR2 SMNVEV (reference sequence). This CDR3 is CASSLGPDGGLEQYF. The CDR3 DNA is TGTGCCAGCAGTTTGGGACCTGACGGTGGGTTGGAGCAGTACTTC.

CDR3 bases: TGTGCCACCAGCAAACCGACCACAGGGGATGAAAAACTGTTTTTT. Translated: CATSKPTTGDEKLFF. The chain combines TRBV15 with TRBJ1-4; the match to TRBD1 covers 7 bases. Per the germline V gene, CDR1 is LNHNV and CDR2 is YYDKDF (reference sequence). The length of the CDR3 is 15 residues. J lost 6 bases, V lost 4 bases, and 8 bases had no gene match.

The chain links TRBV19 to TRBJ2-4; 9 bases fit TRBD2. CDR1 LNHDA and CDR2 SQIVND come from the germline V gene (reference sequence). This CDR3 is 19 amino acids long. V was pared by 5 bases and J by 2 bases, with 16 bases of the junction left unmatched. This chain's CDR3 is CASSSGLAREGISKNIQYF. CDR3 coding DNA: TGTGCCAGTAGTTCGGGACTAGCTAGGGAGGGGATTTCCAAAAACATTCAGTACTTC.

The J gene is TRBJ1-1, the V gene TRBV18; 9 bases are shared with TRBD1. This CDR3 spans 15 amino acids. Germline lookup yields CDR1 KGHSH and CDR2 LQKENI. Germline trimming cut 6 bases from V and 4 bases from J; bases unmatched to any gene: 9. CDR3 sequence reads: CASSPQGQGGTEAFF. The CDR3 DNA reads TGTGCCAGCTCGCCTCAGGGACAGGGAGGCACTGAAGCTTTCTTT. The full variable domain, completed using reference TRBV18 and TRBJ1-1, is NAGVMQNPRHLVRRRGQEARLRCSPMKGHSHVYWYRQLPEEGLKFMVYLQKENIIDESGMPKERFSAEFPKEGPSILRIQQVVRGDSAAYFCASSPQGQGGTEAFFGQGTRLTVV.

The gene calls are TRBV14 and TRBJ2-5; 9 bases match TRBD1. CDR1 SGHDN and CDR2 FVKESK come from the germline V gene. The CDR3 totals 15 residues. Trimming at V came to 2 bases and at J to 4 bases, leaving 5 bases not matched to a gene. CDR3 amino acids: CASSQMTGGPETQYF. CDR3 nucleotide sequence: TGTGCCAGCAGCCAAATGACAGGGGGGCCAGAGACCCAGTACTTC.

V usage is TRBV4-3 and J usage is TRBJ1-2, with 8 nucleotides matching TRBD1. V lost 3 bases and J lost 8; bases outside the gene matches: 11. Germline V gene sequence: CDR1 LGHNA, CDR2 YSLEER. This CDR3 region has 15 residues. The CDR3 is CASSHSFSDRGGYTF. The CDR3 DNA sequence: TGCGCCAGCAGCCATTCATTCTCCGACAGGGGAGGCTACACCTTC.

The V gene is TRBV6-5, the J gene TRBJ1-1; no reliable D call. Trimming removed 10 bases from V and 4 bases from J, with 16 bases in between. This CDR3 region has 13 residues. CDR1 is MNHEY, CDR2 SVGAGI, per germline. The CDR3 DNA reads as TGTGCCATGGGTATGGGGTTGGGCACTGAAGCTTTCTTT. Its translation is CAMGMGLGTEAFF.

V and J are TRBV15 and TRBJ2-7, with D possibly TRBD1 on 6 matching bases. This CDR3 contains 15 residues. CDR1 and CDR2 (germline): LNHNV, YYDKDF (reference sequence). V was clipped by 4 bases and J by 6 bases, with 19 bases between them. CDR3 residues: CATSIGGSLSSEQYF. CDR3 nucleotide sequence: TGTGCCACCAGCATTGGGGGCAGTTTGTCTTCCGAGCAGTACTTC.

The chain recombines TRBV28 with TRBJ1-1; D perhaps matches TRBD1 (5 bases). The V end lost 5 bases, the J end lost 1 base, and 17 bases lay between the germline ends. This CDR3 is built from 16 residues. Germline loops: CDR1 MDHEN, CDR2 SYDVKM. The CDR3 DNA sequence: TGTGCCAGCAGTCCACCACGGGGGGAACCGAACACTGAAGCTTTCTTT. Its translation is CASSPPRGEPNTEAFF.

The genes are TRBV5-6 and TRBJ1-1, with a possible D match to TRBD1 (5 bases). V lost 3 bases and J lost 4, with 13 bases in between. There are 14 residues in the CDR3. The germline V gene has CDR1 SGHDT and CDR2 YYEEEE. Here the CDR3 DNA reads TGTGCCAGCAGCTGGGAGCCCAGGGCCACTGAAGCTTTCTTT. It specifies CASSWEPRATEAFF. Variable domain in full (rest from reference TRBV5-6 and TRBJ1-1): DAGVTQSPTHLIKTRGQQVTLRCSPKSGHDTVSWYQQALGQGPQFIFQYYEEEERQRGNFPDRFSGHQFPNYSSELNVNALLLGDSALYLCASSWEPRATEAFFGQGTRLTVV.

The chain employs TRBV3-1 (or the pseudogene TRBV3-2) and TRBJ2-7, with D maybe TRBD2 (6 bases). V was clipped by 6 bases and J by 3 bases, with 15 bases between them. The CDR3 consists of 14 residues. Looked up from germline, CDR1 is LGHDT and CDR2 is YNNKEL (reference sequence). Here the CDR3 reads CASSLPGLHYEQYF. CDR3 in DNA: TGTGCCAGCAGTCTTCCGGGACTCCACTACGAGCAGTACTTC.

This chain connects TRBV6-5 to TRBJ2-7, with 8 nucleotides matching TRBD1. In germline, CDR1 is MNHEY, CDR2 SVGAGI. The CDR3 extends over 13 amino acids. J gave up 6 bases and V 5 bases, and 6 bases lay outside the gene matches. The CDR3 is CASSPGGQGEQYF. The DNA of the CDR3 is TGTGCCAGCAGTCCAGGAGGACAGGGCGAGCAGTACTTC.

This clone was counted a single time. The rearrangement joins TRBV3-1 (or the pseudogene TRBV3-2) to TRBJ1-6; possible D gene TRBD1, 6 bases. Germline V gives CDR1 LGHDT, CDR2 YNNKEL (reference sequence). The V gene lost 2 bases and the J gene lost 14 bases, with 22 bases spanning the gap. The CDR3 sequence is 16 residues long. Written as DNA, the CDR3 is TGTGCCAGCAGCCAACTACAGGGACGGCAGGGTGGGACCCTCCACTTT. It encodes CASSQLQGRQGGTLHF.

The CDR3 here is CASSDITGEGTEAFF. Written as DNA, the CDR3 is TGTGCCAGCAGCGATATAACAGGGGAGGGTACTGAAGCTTTCTTT. The V call is TRBV9, the J call TRBJ1-1, with TRBD1 matching over 7 bases. CDR3 size: 15 residues. Trimming cost V 3 bases and J 5 bases; bases outside gene matches: 10. Germline loops: CDR1 SGDLS, CDR2 YYNGEE.

The chain joins TRBV28 to TRBJ1-1, with D perhaps matching TRBD1 (6 bases). Trimming pared 4 bases from V and 8 bases from J, leaving 14 bases between. Germline CDR1 reads MDHEN; CDR2 reads SYDVKM. The CDR3 extends over 13 amino acids. CDR3 in DNA: TGTGCCAGCAGTTGGCTGGACAGTAGGGAAGCTTTCTTT. This codes for CASSWLDSREAFF.

The chain employs TRBV6-6 and TRBJ1-1, with 9 bases fitting TRBD1. J was trimmed by 1 base and V by 4 bases; bases with no gene match: 1. The CDR3 is 14 amino acids. Germline lookup yields CDR1 MNHNY and CDR2 SVGAGI (reference sequence). CDR3 protein: CASSLGQGNTEAFF. The CDR3 DNA follows: TGTGCCAGCAGTTTGGGACAGGGGAACACTGAAGCTTTCTTT.

The rearrangement uses TRBV7-9 and TRBJ1-2; 7 bases agree with TRBD1. V gave up 3 bases and J gave up 6 bases; unmatched junction bases: 10. Germline V gene data show CDR1 as SEHNR and CDR2 as FQNEAQ (reference sequence). This CDR3 has 15 amino acids. CDR3 in DNA: TGTGCCAGCAGCTTCGGCGAGGGGGCGGTCAATGGCTACACCTTC. Its translation is CASSFGEGAVNGYTF.

The chain joins TRBV18 to TRBJ2-7; 9 bases map to TRBD1. With V trimmed by 4 bases and J by 4 bases, 5 bases remained unmatched. This CDR3 spans 14 amino acids. CDR1 and CDR2 from the germline V gene are KGHSH and LQKENI. CDR3 bases: TGTGCCAGCTCACAAACAGGGGGCGGTTACGAGCAGTACTTC. Amino acids: CASSQTGGGYEQYF.

The V gene is TRBV7-3, the J gene TRBJ1-2; D not certain. The germline gives CDR1 SGHTA, CDR2 FQGTGA. Trimming removed 5 bases at V and 5 bases at J, with 15 bases between. The CDR3 runs 14 residues. The CDR3, as DNA: TGTGCCAGCAGCCCGACGGGAGGGCGGTATGGCTACACCTTC. It codes for CASSPTGGRYGYTF.

CDR3 residues: CASSLAGTGAFNEQFF. The CDR3 DNA sequence: TGCGCCAGCAGCTTGGCCGGGACAGGGGCCTTTAATGAGCAGTTCTTC. V and J are TRBV5-1 and TRBJ2-1, with TRBD1 matching over 10 bases. Trimming took 0 bases from V and 7 from J; bases not matched to a gene: 7. The CDR3 loop spans 16 amino acids. The germline CDR1 and CDR2 sequences are SGHRS and YFSETQ.

This clone showed up just a few times. The same CDR3 arises from other DNA sequences in this sample as well. This rearrangement joins TRBV2 to TRBJ1-2; TRBD1 aligns across 7 bases. V shed 8 bases and J 4 bases; nucleotides not matched to a gene: 4. The CDR3 contains 12 residues. Germline CDR1 is SNHLY and CDR2 is FYNNEI. The CDR3: CASSGQVYGYTF. The CDR3 DNA is TGTGCCAGCTCAGGACAGGTCTATGGCTACACCTTC.

This chain uses TRBV5-1 with TRBJ1-6, with 7 bases aligning to TRBD1. CDR1 and CDR2 from the germline V gene are SGHRS and YFSETQ. The V gene end was trimmed by 4 bases and the J gene end by 7 bases; junction bases not matched to a gene: 8. The CDR3 spans 15 residues. The CDR3 is CASSPDRVDNSPLHF. The CDR3 nucleotides read TGCGCCAGCAGCCCCGACAGGGTGGACAATTCACCCCTCCACTTT.